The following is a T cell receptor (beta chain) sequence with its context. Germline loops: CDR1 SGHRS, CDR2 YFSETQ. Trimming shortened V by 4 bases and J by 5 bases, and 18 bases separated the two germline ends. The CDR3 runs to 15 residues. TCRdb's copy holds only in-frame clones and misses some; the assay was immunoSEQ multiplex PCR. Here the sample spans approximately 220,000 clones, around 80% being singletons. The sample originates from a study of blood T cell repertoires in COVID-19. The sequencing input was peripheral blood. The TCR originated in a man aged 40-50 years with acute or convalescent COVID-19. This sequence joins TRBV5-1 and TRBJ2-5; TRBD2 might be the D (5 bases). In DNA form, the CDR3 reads TGCGCCAGCAGCCCAAATGTTGGCTCGGGGGAGACCCAGTACTTC. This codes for CASSPNVGSGETQYF.